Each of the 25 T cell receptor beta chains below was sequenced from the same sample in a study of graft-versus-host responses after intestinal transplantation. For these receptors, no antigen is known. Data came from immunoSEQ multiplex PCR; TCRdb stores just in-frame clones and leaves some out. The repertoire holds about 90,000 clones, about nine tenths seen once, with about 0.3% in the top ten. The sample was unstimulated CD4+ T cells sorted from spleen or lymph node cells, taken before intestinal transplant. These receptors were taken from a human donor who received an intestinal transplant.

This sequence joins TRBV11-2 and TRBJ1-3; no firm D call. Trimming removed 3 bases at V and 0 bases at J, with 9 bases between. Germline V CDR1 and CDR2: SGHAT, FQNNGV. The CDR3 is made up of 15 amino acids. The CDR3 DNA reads TGTGCCAGCAGCTTTTCCGACATCTCTGGAAACACCATATATTTT. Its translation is CASSFSDISGNTIYF.

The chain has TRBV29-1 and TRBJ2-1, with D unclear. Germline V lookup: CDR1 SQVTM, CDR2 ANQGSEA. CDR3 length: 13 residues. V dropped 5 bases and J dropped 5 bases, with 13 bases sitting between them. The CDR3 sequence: CSVFRRIDNEQFF. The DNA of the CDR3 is TGCAGCGTTTTCCGGCGAATAGACAATGAGCAGTTCTTC.

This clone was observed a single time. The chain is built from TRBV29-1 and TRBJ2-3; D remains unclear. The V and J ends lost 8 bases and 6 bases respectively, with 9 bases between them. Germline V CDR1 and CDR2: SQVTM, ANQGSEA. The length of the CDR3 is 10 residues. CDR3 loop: CSSGWDTQYF. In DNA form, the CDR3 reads TGCAGCTCCGGGTGGGATACGCAGTATTTT.

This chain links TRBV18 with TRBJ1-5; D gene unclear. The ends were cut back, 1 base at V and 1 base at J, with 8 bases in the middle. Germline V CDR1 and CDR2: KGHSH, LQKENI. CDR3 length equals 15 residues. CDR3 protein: CASSPQGRSNQPQHF. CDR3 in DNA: TGTGCCAGCTCACCACAGGGTAGGAGCAATCAGCCCCAGCATTTT.

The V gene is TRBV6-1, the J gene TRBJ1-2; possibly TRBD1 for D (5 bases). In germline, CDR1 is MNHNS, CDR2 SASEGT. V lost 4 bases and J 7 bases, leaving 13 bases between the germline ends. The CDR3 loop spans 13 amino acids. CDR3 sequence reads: CASSAGGRGGYTF. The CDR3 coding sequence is TGTGCCAGCAGTGCGGGGGGAAGGGGTGGCTACACCTTC.

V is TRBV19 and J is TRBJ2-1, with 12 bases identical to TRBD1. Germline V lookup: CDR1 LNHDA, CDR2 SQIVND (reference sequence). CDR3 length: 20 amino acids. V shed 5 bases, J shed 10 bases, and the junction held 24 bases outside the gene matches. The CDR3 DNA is TGTGCCAGTAGTGGGCCCCGGGACAGGGGGCGCGGGGACTCACCTGGGGAGCAGTTCTTC. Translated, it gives CASSGPRDRGRGDSPGEQFF.

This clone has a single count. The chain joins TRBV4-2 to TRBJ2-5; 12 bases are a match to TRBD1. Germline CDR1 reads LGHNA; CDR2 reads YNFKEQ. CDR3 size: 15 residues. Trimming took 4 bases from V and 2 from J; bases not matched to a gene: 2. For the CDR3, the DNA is TGTGCCAGCAGCCCGGGACAGGGGGCTCAAGAGACCCAGTACTTC. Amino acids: CASSPGQGAQETQYF.

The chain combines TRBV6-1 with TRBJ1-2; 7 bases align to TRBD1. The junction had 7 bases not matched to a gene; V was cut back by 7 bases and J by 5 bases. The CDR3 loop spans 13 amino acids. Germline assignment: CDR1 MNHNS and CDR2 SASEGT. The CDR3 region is CASTSQGLYGYTF. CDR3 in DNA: TGTGCCAGCACCTCACAGGGGTTGTATGGCTACACCTTC.

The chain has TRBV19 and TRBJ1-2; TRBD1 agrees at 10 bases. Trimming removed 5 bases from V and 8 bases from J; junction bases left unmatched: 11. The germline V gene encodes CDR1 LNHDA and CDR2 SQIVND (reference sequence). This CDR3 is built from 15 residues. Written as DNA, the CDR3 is TGTGCCAGTAGTGCCTGGACAGGGGGTGGTATAGGCTACACCTTC. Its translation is CASSAWTGGGIGYTF.

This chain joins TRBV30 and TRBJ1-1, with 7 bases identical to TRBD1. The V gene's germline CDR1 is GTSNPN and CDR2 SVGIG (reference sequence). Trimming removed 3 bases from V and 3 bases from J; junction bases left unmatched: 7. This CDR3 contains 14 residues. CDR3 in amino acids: CAWSPGTAYTEAFF. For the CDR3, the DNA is TGTGCCTGGAGCCCCGGGACAGCCTACACTGAAGCTTTCTTT.

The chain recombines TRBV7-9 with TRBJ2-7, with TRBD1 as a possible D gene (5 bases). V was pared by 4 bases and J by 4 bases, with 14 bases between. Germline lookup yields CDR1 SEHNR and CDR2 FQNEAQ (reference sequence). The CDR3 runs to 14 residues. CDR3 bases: TGTGCCAGCAGCTATACGACAGACTCTTACGAGCAGTACTTC. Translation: CASSYTTDSYEQYF.

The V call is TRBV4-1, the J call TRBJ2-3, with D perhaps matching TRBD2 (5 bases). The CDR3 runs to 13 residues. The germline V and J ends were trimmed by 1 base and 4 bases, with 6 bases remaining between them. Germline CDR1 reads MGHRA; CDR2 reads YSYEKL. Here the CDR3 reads CASSQGESDTQYF. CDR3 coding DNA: TGCGCCAGCAGCCAAGGGGAGTCAGATACGCAGTATTTT.

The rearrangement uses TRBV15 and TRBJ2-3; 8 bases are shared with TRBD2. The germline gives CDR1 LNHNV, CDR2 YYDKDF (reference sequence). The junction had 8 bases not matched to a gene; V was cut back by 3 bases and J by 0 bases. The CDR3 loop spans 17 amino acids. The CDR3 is CATSRPGLAASTDTQYF. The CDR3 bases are TGTGCCACCAGCAGGCCTGGACTAGCTGCTAGCACAGATACGCAGTATTTT.

The CDR3 protein is CASSPLRGPTYEQYF. DNA of the CDR3: TGTGCCAGTAGCCCCCTCCGGGGCCCAACCTACGAGCAGTACTTC. The chain employs TRBV19 and TRBJ2-7; D is possibly TRBD1 or TRBD2 (5 bases each). The V gene lost 6 bases and the J gene lost 2 bases, with 17 bases spanning the gap. This CDR3 is 15 amino acids long. Germline CDR1 reads LNHDA; CDR2 reads SQIVND (reference sequence).

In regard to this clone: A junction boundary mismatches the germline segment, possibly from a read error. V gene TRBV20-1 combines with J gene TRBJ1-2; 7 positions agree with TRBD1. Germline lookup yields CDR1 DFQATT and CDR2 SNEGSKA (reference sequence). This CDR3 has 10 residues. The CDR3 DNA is TGCAGTGCGGGGGGACAGTTTATAAGCTTC. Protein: CSAGGQFISF.

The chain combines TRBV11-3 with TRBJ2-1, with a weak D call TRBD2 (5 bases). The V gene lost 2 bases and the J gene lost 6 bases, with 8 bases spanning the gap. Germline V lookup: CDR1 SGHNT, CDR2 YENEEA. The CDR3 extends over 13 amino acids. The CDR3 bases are TGTGCCAGCAGCTTACGGGGTTCCAATGAGCAGTTCTTC. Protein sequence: CASSLRGSNEQFF.

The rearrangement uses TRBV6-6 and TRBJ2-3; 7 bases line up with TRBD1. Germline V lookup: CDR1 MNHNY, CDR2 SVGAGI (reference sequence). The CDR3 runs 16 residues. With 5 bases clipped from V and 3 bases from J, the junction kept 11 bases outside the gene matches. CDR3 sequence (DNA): TGTGCCAGCAGTAGACAGGGAGTAGGTGTGACAGATACGCAGTATTTT. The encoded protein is CASSRQGVGVTDTQYF.

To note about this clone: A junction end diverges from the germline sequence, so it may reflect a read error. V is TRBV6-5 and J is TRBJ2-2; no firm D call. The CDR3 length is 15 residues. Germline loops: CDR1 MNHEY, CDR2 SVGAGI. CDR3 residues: CASSSTGSNAGELFF. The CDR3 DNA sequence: TGTGCCAGCAGTTCCACCGGATCGAACGCCGGGGAGCTGTTTTTT.

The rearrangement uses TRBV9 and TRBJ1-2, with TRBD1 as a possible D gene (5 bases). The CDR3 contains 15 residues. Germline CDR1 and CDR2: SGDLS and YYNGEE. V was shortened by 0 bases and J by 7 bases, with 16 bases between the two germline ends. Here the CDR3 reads CASSVATGGSGGYTF. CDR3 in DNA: TGTGCCAGCAGCGTAGCTACCGGGGGATCTGGTGGCTACACCTTC.

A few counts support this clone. CDR3 protein: CARLAGALYEQYF. The DNA for the CDR3 is TGTGCTAGGTTAGCGGGAGCATTGTACGAGCAGTACTTC. This sequence joins TRBV12-5 and TRBJ2-7, with 9 bases lining up with TRBD2. Germline V gene sequence: CDR1 LGHNT, CDR2 FRNRAP. The CDR3 totals 13 residues. J gave up 4 bases and V 9 bases, and 7 bases lay outside the gene matches. Filled out from reference TRBV12-5 and TRBJ2-7, the complete variable domain reads DARVTQTPRHKVTEMGQEVTMRCQPILGHNTVFWYRQTMMQGLELLAYFRNRAPLDDSGMPKDRFSAEMPDATLATLKIQPSEPRDSAVYFCARLAGALYEQYFGPGTRLTVT.

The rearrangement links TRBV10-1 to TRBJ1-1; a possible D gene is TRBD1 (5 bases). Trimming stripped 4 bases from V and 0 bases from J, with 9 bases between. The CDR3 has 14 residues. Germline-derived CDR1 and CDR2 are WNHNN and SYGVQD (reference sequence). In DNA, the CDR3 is TGCGCCAGCAGTGCAACAGGCGTGAACACTGAAGCTTTCTTT. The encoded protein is CASSATGVNTEAFF.

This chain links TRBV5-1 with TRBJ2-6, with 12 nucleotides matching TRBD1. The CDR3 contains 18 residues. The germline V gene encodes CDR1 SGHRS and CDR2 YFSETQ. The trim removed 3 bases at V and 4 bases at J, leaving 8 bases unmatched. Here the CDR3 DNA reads TGCGCCAGCAGCTCTGCCGGGACAGGGGGCGTCGGGGCCAACGTCCTGACTTTC. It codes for CASSSAGTGGVGANVLTF.

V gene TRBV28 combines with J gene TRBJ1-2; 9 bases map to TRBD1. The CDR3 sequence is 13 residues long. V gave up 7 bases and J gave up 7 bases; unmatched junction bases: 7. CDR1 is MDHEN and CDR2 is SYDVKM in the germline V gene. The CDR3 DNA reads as TGTGCCAGCACTAGGGACAGGGCAGGTGGCTACACCTTC. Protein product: CASTRDRAGGYTF.

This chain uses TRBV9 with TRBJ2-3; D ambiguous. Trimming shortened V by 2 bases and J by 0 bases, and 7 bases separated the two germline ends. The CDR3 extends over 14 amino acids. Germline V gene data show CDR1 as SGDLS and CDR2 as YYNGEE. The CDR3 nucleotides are TGTGCCAGCAGCGTCCGTACTAGCACAGATACGCAGTATTTT. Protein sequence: CASSVRTSTDTQYF.

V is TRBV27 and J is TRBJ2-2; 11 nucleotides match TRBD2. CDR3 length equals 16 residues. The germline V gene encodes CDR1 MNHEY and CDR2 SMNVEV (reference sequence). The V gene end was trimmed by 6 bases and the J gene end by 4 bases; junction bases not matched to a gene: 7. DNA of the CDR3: TGTGCCAGCAGGCCGATTAGCGGGAGGGTCACCGGGGAGCTGTTTTTT. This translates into CASRPISGRVTGELFF.